Presented here are 23 T cell receptor beta chains from one specimen sequenced in a study of blood T cells in healthy people across ages. A second PCR, run for roughly 7 to 11 cycles, used a sample-barcoded 5' primer plus a J-beta primer mix. MiXCR, run by TCRdb on the 5' RACE reads, gives a single entry per CDR3 protein. Among 800,000 to 950,000 distinct CDR3 sequences listed, under 40% were seen once. Specimen: blood. All receptors derive from a man younger than 35 in good health.

About this clonotype: One junction end does not reproduce the germline sequence, and a read error may be involved. The chain employs TRBV29-1 and TRBJ1-2; D is perhaps TRBD1 (6 bases). CDR1 is SQVTM and CDR2 is ANQGSEA in the germline V gene. The CDR3 spans 13 residues. CDR3 region: CSAIQGPKNGDTF. Written as DNA, the CDR3 is TGCAGCGCCATACAGGGCCCCAAGAATGGCGACACCTTC.

The J gene is TRBJ1-5, the V gene TRBV28; 8 positions match TRBD1. Trimming removed 4 bases from V and 5 bases from J; junction bases left unmatched: 7. Germline CDR1 MDHEN, CDR2 SYDVKM. The CDR3 covers 15 residues. DNA for the CDR3: TGTGCCAGCAGTTCAGGACAGGGTATGCATCAGCCCCAGCATTTT. Its translation is CASSSGQGMHQPQHF. The full variable domain, with the rest looked up from reference TRBV28 and TRBJ1-5, is DVKVTQSSRYLVKRTGEKVFLECVQDMDHENMFWYRQDPGLGLRLIYFSYDVKMKEKGDIPEGYSVSREKKERFSLILESASTNQTSMYLCASSSGQGMHQPQHFGDGTRLSIL.

The rearrangement joins TRBV20-1 to TRBJ2-3, with D perhaps matching TRBD1 (7 bases). The germline V and J ends were trimmed by 2 bases and 3 bases, with 21 bases remaining between them. CDR3 length: 17 amino acids. Per the germline V gene, CDR1 is DFQATT and CDR2 is SNEGSKA (reference sequence). The CDR3 here is CSARFLNGRGRTDTQYF. The CDR3 DNA is TGCAGTGCTAGATTTTTGAATGGCAGGGGGAGGACAGATACGCAGTATTTT.

The genes are TRBV4-2 and TRBJ2-1; 7 bases match TRBD2. J lost 3 bases, V lost 0 bases, and 8 bases had no gene match. Germline V gene lookup returns CDR1 LGHNA and CDR2 YNFKEQ. This CDR3 contains 17 residues. The CDR3 sequence is CASSQEGEIAGYNEQFF. The CDR3 bases are TGTGCCAGCAGCCAAGAAGGGGAAATAGCGGGCTACAATGAGCAGTTCTTC.

The V call is TRBV14, the J call TRBJ2-5; D not resolved. Germline CDR1 and CDR2: SGHDN and FVKESK. The CDR3 contains 15 residues. With 0 bases removed from V and 6 bases from J, the gap between germline ends came to 14 bases. Written as DNA, the CDR3 is TGTGCCAGCAGCCAAGAAAGGCCGGGCTCGCAGACCCAGTACTTC. Protein sequence: CASSQERPGSQTQYF. Complete variable domain (other parts from reference TRBV14 and TRBJ2-5): EAGVTQFPSHSVIEKGQTVTLRCDPISGHDNLYWYRRVMGKEIKFLLHFVKESKQDESGMPNNRFLAERTGGTYSTLKVQPAELEDSGVYFCASSQERPGSQTQYFGPGTRLLVL.

The rearrangement joins TRBV7-9 to TRBJ1-1; no clear D. Germline loops: CDR1 SEHNR, CDR2 FQNEAQ (reference sequence). The CDR3 contains 14 residues. Trimming pared 5 bases from V and 2 bases from J, leaving 12 bases between. The DNA for the CDR3 is TGTGCCAGCAGCCTACCCGAGGCTAACACTGAAGCTTTCTTT. Protein sequence: CASSLPEANTEAFF.

A remark on this clonotype: An end of the junction differs from the germline gene, which may be a read error. V gene TRBV7-9 combines with J gene TRBJ2-1, with 7 positions matching TRBD2. There are 13 residues in the CDR3. The germline V gene encodes CDR1 SEHNR and CDR2 FQNEAQ (reference sequence). The CDR3 bases are TGTGCCGGCAGCGGGGACGATACAATGAAGCAGTTCTTC. This translates into CAGSGDDTMKQFF.

This clonotype came up a few times. V and J are TRBV6-1 and TRBJ1-2; D not resolved. The CDR3 runs to 19 residues. Trimming took off 4 bases at V and 3 bases at J, with 27 bases between the two ends. Germline V gene lookup returns CDR1 MNHNS and CDR2 SASEGT. The CDR3 DNA reads as TGTGCCAGCAGTGGATCTGGCTTAGGGATGGCCTCTACTTACTATGGCTACACCTTC. This encodes CASSGSGLGMASTYYGYTF.

This rearrangement joins TRBV5-1 to TRBJ1-5; TRBD1 matches at 8 bases. This CDR3 spans 14 amino acids. Germline V gene lookup returns CDR1 SGHRS and CDR2 YFSETQ. V lost 4 bases and J lost 5; bases outside the gene matches: 5. CDR3 region: CASSPTGGDQPQHF. The CDR3 DNA reads TGCGCCAGCAGCCCCACAGGGGGGGATCAGCCCCAGCATTTT.

This clonotype has a count of ten or more. This chain connects TRBV12-3 or TRBV12-4 to TRBJ2-1; 7 nucleotides align to TRBD1. The CDR3 length is 17 residues. The V and J ends lost 1 base and 2 bases, in that order; junction bases with no gene match: 8. The CDR3 DNA follows: TGTGCCAGCAGTTTAGGGGTTAGGGGACAGCCCTACAATGAGCAGTTCTTC. Amino acids: CASSLGVRGQPYNEQFF.

The rearrangement uses TRBV6-2 or TRBV6-3 and TRBJ2-7, with 7 bases fitting TRBD2. The J call may not be correct, given that the DNA end is closer to TRBJ2-4. Germline CDR1 reads MNHEY; CDR2 reads SVGEGT. The CDR3 covers 14 residues. This chain's CDR3 is CASNGLGRGNIQYF. The CDR3, as DNA: TGTGCCAGCAACGGACTAGGTCGTGGCAACATTCAGTACTTC.

The chain joins TRBV6-2 or TRBV6-3 to TRBJ1-5; tentatively, D is TRBD1 (6 bases). V was pared by 8 bases and J by 4 bases, with 15 bases between. Germline lookup yields CDR1 MNHEY and CDR2 SVGEGT. The CDR3 length is 14 residues. The CDR3 here is CASDLQGGNQPQHF. As DNA, the CDR3 is TGTGCCAGCGACCTACAGGGCGGGAATCAGCCCCAGCATTTT.

The chain links TRBV3-1 to TRBJ2-1, with D perhaps matching TRBD1 (5 bases). V lost 5 bases and J 0 bases, leaving 17 bases between the germline ends. CDR1 LGHDT and CDR2 YNNKEL come from the germline V gene (reference sequence). The CDR3 runs 17 residues. The CDR3 bases are TGTGCCAGCAGCATCCCAGGGTCAAGGAGCTCCTACAATGAGCAGTTCTTC. It encodes CASSIPGSRSSYNEQFF.

This clonotype was picked up a small number of times. This chain connects TRBV28 to TRBJ2-1; 11 positions match TRBD2. Trimming at V came to 7 bases and at J to 3 bases, leaving 5 bases not matched to a gene. Germline CDR1 is MDHEN and CDR2 is SYDVKM. CDR3 length: 15 amino acids. The CDR3 bases are TGTGCCAGCATCCATAGCGGGGGGGGCTACAATGAGCAGTTCTTC. Its translation is CASIHSGGGYNEQFF.

With regard to this clonotype: This sequence may be a read error, since a much larger clone differs from it by one base. The rearrangement joins TRBV28 to TRBJ2-7; D is uncertain. The CDR3 runs 13 residues. Trimming removed 6 bases from V and 4 bases from J, with 13 bases in between. Germline CDR1 and CDR2: MDHEN and SYDVKM. The CDR3 loop is CASSPSSDYEQYV. DNA of the CDR3: TGTGCCAGCAGCCCCTCGAGCGATTACGAGCAGTACGTC.

The chain has TRBV7-9 and TRBJ1-2; D not resolved. CDR3 length: 15 amino acids. The germline V gene encodes CDR1 SEHNR and CDR2 FQNEAQ (reference sequence). V dropped 7 bases and J dropped 7 bases, with 22 bases sitting between them. Here the CDR3 DNA reads TGTGCCAGCAAAAGGATCACCCTCCAGGCTTCTGGCTACACCTTC. Translation gives CASKRITLQASGYTF.

A note on this clonotype: This may be a read error: a much more frequent sequence differs by one nucleotide. The chain employs TRBV5-1 and TRBJ2-1, with 9 bases matching TRBD2. Germline lookup yields CDR1 SGHRS and CDR2 YFSETQ. CDR3 length: 15 residues. In DNA form, the CDR3 reads TGCGCCAGCAGCCCGGAGCTAGCGGGGAACAAGGAGCAGTTCTTC. The encoded protein is CASSPELAGNKEQFF. Filled out from reference TRBV5-1 and TRBJ2-1, the complete variable domain reads KAGVTQTPRYLIKTRGQQVTLSCSPISGHRSVSWYQQTPGQGLQFLFEYFSETQRNKGNFPGRFSGRQFSNSRSEMNVSTLELGDSALYLCASSPELAGNKEQFFGPGTRLTVL.

CDR3 in DNA: TGCAGTGCTAGGCCCGCCAGGGGATCCCACTCTGGGGCCAACGTCCTGACTTTC. It is translated as CSARPARGSHSGANVLTF. This chain uses TRBV20-1 with TRBJ2-6, with a tentative D call TRBD1 (6 bases). The V gene lost 3 bases and the J gene lost 0 bases, with 18 bases spanning the gap. Germline values: CDR1 DFQATT, CDR2 SNEGSKA (reference sequence). CDR3 length: 18 amino acids.

V and J are TRBV7-2 and TRBJ2-1; D may be TRBD2 (5 bases). The J call may be incorrect, as the DNA end agrees better with TRBJ2-7. This CDR3 has 16 amino acids. The germline CDR1 and CDR2 sequences are SGHTA and FQGNSA. In nucleotides, the CDR3 is TGTGCCAGCAGCTTAGCAGCGGCCAGCTCCTACAATGAGCAGTACTTC. This gives the protein CASSLAAASSYNEQYF.

This chain connects TRBV19 to TRBJ1-6; 9 positions match TRBD1. Per the germline V gene, CDR1 is LNHDA and CDR2 is SQIVND (reference sequence). The CDR3 length is 15 residues. The V segment lost 6 bases and the J segment 5 bases; nucleotides outside the gene matches: 5. CDR3 amino acids: CASSPWDRDNSPLHF. The CDR3 coding sequence is TGTGCCAGTAGCCCATGGGACAGGGATAATTCACCCCTCCACTTT. Complete variable domain (other parts from reference TRBV19 and TRBJ1-6): DGGITQSPKYLFRKEGQNVTLSCEQNLNHDAMYWYRQDPGQGLRLIYYSQIVNDFQKGDIAEGYSVSREKKESFPLTVTSAQKNPTAFYLCASSPWDRDNSPLHFGNGTRLTVT.

There are a few counts of this clonotype. The chain links TRBV4-3 to TRBJ1-2; possible D gene TRBD1, 5 bases. Per the germline V gene, CDR1 is LGHNA and CDR2 is YSLEER. The CDR3 is 16 residues long. Trimming pared 0 bases from V and 8 bases from J, leaving 19 bases between. The CDR3 DNA follows: TGCGCCAGCAGCCAAGATCTTTGGGCAGGGTCGGACGGCTACACCTTC. As protein: CASSQDLWAGSDGYTF.

CDR3 sequence reads: CASSATISDTQYF. CDR3 nucleotides: TGTGCCAGCAGTGCCACTATCTCAGATACGCAGTATTTT. The rearrangement uses TRBV7-6 and TRBJ2-3, with D unresolved. V was cut by 6 bases and J by 4 bases, with 11 bases left in between. CDR1 SGHVS and CDR2 FNYEAQ come from the germline V gene. This CDR3 has 13 residues.

This clonotype was seen a single time. The V and J genes are TRBV5-5 and TRBJ2-1, with TRBD2 matching over 11 bases. Germline assignment: CDR1 SGHKS and CDR2 YYEKEE (reference sequence). CDR3 length equals 18 residues. The J segment lost 7 bases and the V segment lost 0 bases, leaving 12 bases of the junction unmatched. CDR3 amino acids: CASSLALKVAGGHNEQFF. CDR3 DNA: TGTGCCAGCAGCTTGGCCCTGAAAGTAGCGGGGGGGCATAATGAGCAGTTCTTC.